These T cell receptor beta chains were read from a single sample in a study of OX40 agonist ivuxolimab in advanced cancers. The repertoire was sequenced with immunoSEQ multiplex PCR; TCRdb's copy has only in-frame clones and lacks some. The sample contains over 40,000 clones, about four fifths of which appear only once. The material was CD4+ or CD8+ T cells sorted from blood, obtained in a trial of the OX40 agonist ivuxolimab. These receptors came from an adult with an advanced solid tumor such as melanoma, head and neck, liver or kidney cancer. Each CDR3 is given with its conserved first and last residue. Each record gives: V gene, clone size, CDR3 protein. Clone sizes are given selectively: once, few, many, or a class where the clone is expanded.

>TRBV9|NA
CASSVEGARRRGNEQFF
>TRBV11-3|NA
CASSSSGGTEAFF
>TRBV6-6|few
CASSGTGGYNEQFF
>TRBV21-1|few
CASSSTGLLLGSPLHF
>TRBV2|NA
CASARDRLSGANVLTF
>TRBV9|once
CASSEGQGPQPQHF
>TRBV4-3|NA
CASSQDSAGGRGYTF
>TRBV9|NA
CASSTLAGGRETQYF
>TRBV27|NA
CASSRGGVEQETQYF
>TRBV6-4|NA
CASSNSLNTEAFF
>TRBV6-5|NA
CASRRQGANTEAFF
>TRBV20-1|NA
CSARDIQGTYF
>TRBV27|NA
CASSLSRQSSYEQYF
>TRBV4-2|NA
CASSQDGASHNEQFF
>TRBV6-6|NA
CATSTVNTEAFF
>TRBV7-2|NA
CASRPPGPNTGELFF
>TRBV10-2|few
CASSESTDAPYNEQFF
>TRBV5-1|NA
CASTPGTGNYEQYF
>TRBV7-9|NA
CASSPWDRAQETQYF
>TRBV12-5|once
CASGLVRQYNEQFF
>TRBV18|NA
CASSPPGEYYGYTF
>TRBV25-1|NA
CASSELGTGHTGELFF
>TRBV6-5|NA
CASSYSAGVTYEQYF
>TRBV23-1|few
CASSPSHQPQHF
>TRBV5-1|NA
CASSLTNSRMNTEAFF
>TRBV19|NA
CASSIGRYTEAFF
>TRBV11-2|NA
CASSLQNQPQHF
>TRBV5-4|NA
CASSPGGAQGAGGYTF
>TRBV9|NA
CASSVGSPPGELFF
>TRBV11-3|NA
CASSSAGTLSYNEQFF
>TRBV19|NA
CASSISQGTGQPQHF
>TRBV27|NA
CASSLATLNEQYF
>TRBV19|NA
CASSKSHPRGGSPYEQYF
>TRBV5-1|NA
CASQNGMNTEAFF
>TRBV27|few
CASSLAGGVGKNIQYF
>TRBV9|NA
CASSVVAGGPSYNEQFF
>TRBV11-2|NA
CASSPAGTAFSGNTIYF
>TRBV11-1|NA
CASSLDGPYEQYF
>TRBV7-2|NA
CASSLVLAGGEQYF
>TRBV4-3|NA
CASGVLKAYEQYF
>TRBV5-1|NA
CASSLEGGNQPQHF
>TRBV6-6|NA
CASSSGTYEQYF
>TRBV5-6|NA
CASSRSGLVDNEKLFF
>TRBV9|NA
CASSLGQSTEAFF
>TRBV5-5|NA
CASSLLVRNQPQHF
>TRBV18|NA
CASSGIGYGYTF
>TRBV5-1|NA
CASSLRTGRNTGELFF
>TRBV27|NA
CASSSTGTLYGYTF
>TRBV29-1|few
CSVEEGAGRAETQYF
>TRBV11-2|NA
CASSPGQGETQYF
>TRBV6-5|NA
CASSYGTVNTEAFF
>TRBV6-1|NA
CATNGGGTGELFF
>TRBV27|NA
CASRRWQGDQPQHF